The 23 T cell receptor beta chains listed next were all sequenced from one sample in a study of T cells in Graves' hyperthyroidism and ophthalmopathy (dated by TCRdb to between 2018 and 2020). Receptor amplification or capture employed multiplex PCR. Sequenced on an Illumina HiSeq 2000. The TCR beta CDR3 regions were amplified from RNA transcripts. For the first round of RT-PCR on the TCR CDR3, the HTBI primer set was used together with the Qiagen OneStep RT-PCR kit. TCRdb redid the processing of the public reads, applying fastp at Q25 and MiXCR, and retained in-frame beta chains. Each entry is one CDR3 protein sequence, shown with its most common DNA and genes. The sample has hundreds of thousands of distinct CDR3 sequences on record, 15% to 20% of them singletons. The top ten clonotypes cover 17% of the sample. Sequencing input: blood. The receptors stem from a young woman with Graves' ophthalmopathy.

This clonotype came up many times. V usage is TRBV27 and J usage is TRBJ2-1, with 14 bases that match TRBD2. Germline trimming cut 6 bases from V and 6 bases from J; bases unmatched to any gene: 7. The CDR3 runs to 16 residues. CDR1 and CDR2 from the germline V gene are MNHEY and SMNVEV (reference sequence). CDR3 sequence reads: CASRFGGLAGGNEQFF. CDR3 bases: TGTGCCAGCAGATTCGGAGGACTAGCGGGAGGCAATGAGCAGTTCTTC.

The chain couples TRBV24-1 to TRBJ2-6; no reliable D call. Germline assignment: CDR1 KGHDR and CDR2 SFDVKD. V was cut by 5 bases and J by 4 bases, with 5 bases left in between. The length of the CDR3 is 13 residues. CDR3 in amino acids: CATSVSGANVLTF. CDR3 DNA: TGTGCCACCAGTGTTTCCGGGGCCAACGTCCTGACTTTC.

This clonotype was counted many times. The rearrangement joins TRBV5-1 to TRBJ2-1; the D gene could be TRBD1 or TRBD2 (5 bases each). In germline, CDR1 is SGHRS, CDR2 YFSETQ. Trimming took 1 base from V and 0 from J, leaving 14 bases between them. The CDR3 has 17 residues. In nucleotides, the CDR3 is TGCGCCAGCAGCTTGAACGACGAGGGACGCTCCTACAATGAGCAGTTCTTC. As protein: CASSLNDEGRSYNEQFF.

About this clonotype itself: A clone one base away is much larger, so this may be a read error. The chain has TRBV30 and TRBJ1-2, with D perhaps TRBD1 (5 bases). The germline V gene has CDR1 GTSNPN and CDR2 SVGIG (reference sequence). V gave up 0 bases and J gave up 5 bases, with 7 bases separating them. CDR3 length equals 12 residues. CDR3 sequence (DNA): TGTGCCTGGAGTGTAGGGACTTATGGCTACACCTTC. Translating gives CAWSVGTYGYTF.

Ten or more counts support this clonotype. This sequence joins TRBV25-1 and TRBJ1-5, with TRBD1 as a possible D gene (5 bases). The germline V gene encodes CDR1 MGHDK and CDR2 SYGVNS. Trimming shortened V by 4 bases and J by 5 bases, and 21 bases separated the two germline ends. This CDR3 region has 17 residues. The CDR3 coding sequence is TGTGCCAGCAGTGGAAACCGGGACCAGGAATCCTATCAGCCCCAGCATTTT. It encodes CASSGNRDQESYQPQHF.

The table lists this clonotype with a few counts. The chain links TRBV19 to TRBJ2-7; D possibly corresponds to TRBD2 (5 bases). V lost 4 bases, J lost 0 bases, and 10 bases lay in between. The CDR3 is 14 residues long. Germline V gene data show CDR1 as LNHDA and CDR2 as SQIVND (reference sequence). DNA of the CDR3: TGTGCCAGTAGTACAGGCCGGGACTCCTACGAGCAGTACTTC. Its protein is CASSTGRDSYEQYF. The variable domain in full, completed from reference TRBV19 and TRBJ2-7, reads DGGITQSPKYLFRKEGQNVTLSCEQNLNHDAMYWYRQDPGQGLRLIYYSQIVNDFQKGDIAEGYSVSREKKESFPLTVTSAQKNPTAFYLCASSTGRDSYEQYFGPGTRLTVT.

This clonotype was found many times. The chain couples TRBV20-1 to TRBJ1-1, with D tentatively TRBD1 (5 bases). Germline V lookup: CDR1 DFQATT, CDR2 SNEGSKA (reference sequence). V dropped 1 base and J dropped 2 bases, with 8 bases sitting between them. CDR3 size: 13 residues. This chain's CDR3 is CSARGQINTEAFF. As DNA, the CDR3 is TGCAGTGCTAGAGGACAGATCAACACTGAAGCTTTCTTT.

At least ten counts were recorded for this clonotype. V gene TRBV10-3 combines with J gene TRBJ2-5, with D possibly TRBD1 on 5 matching bases. The CDR3 is made up of 13 amino acids. V was pared by 0 bases and J by 10 bases, with 12 bases between. Germline values: CDR1 ENHRY, CDR2 SYGVKD. The CDR3 bases are TGTGCCATCAGTGAGTCAAGTGGGGCGAGCCAGTACTTC. Translation: CAISESSGASQYF.

This clonotype was picked up a small number of times. The gene calls are TRBV2 and TRBJ1-2; D is perhaps TRBD1 (5 bases). Germline CDR1 SNHLY, CDR2 FYNNEI. This CDR3 is built from 15 residues. The V end was cut by 4 bases, the J end by 3 bases, with 15 bases between. In DNA form, the CDR3 reads TGTGCCAGCAGTGCCAACCCCGGGACTCACTATGGCTACACCTTC. The encoded protein is CASSANPGTHYGYTF.

This clonotype was seen a handful of times. This chain joins TRBV28 and TRBJ2-4; D perhaps matches TRBD1 (6 bases). This CDR3 is 13 amino acids long. With 9 bases removed from V and 6 bases from J, the gap between germline ends came to 15 bases. Germline lookup yields CDR1 MDHEN and CDR2 SYDVKM. In DNA, the CDR3 is TGTGCCAGTCTGTTGGGGGCGGGAAACATTCAGTACTTC. This encodes CASLLGAGNIQYF.

This clonotype has at least ten counts. CDR3 nucleotides: TGTGCCAGCACCATGGGGGGGCTCACTGAAGCTTTCTTT. Protein: CASTMGGLTEAFF. The V and J genes are TRBV28 and TRBJ1-1, with D possibly TRBD1 on 6 matching bases. The CDR3 runs to 13 residues. CDR1 and CDR2 from the germline V gene are MDHEN and SYDVKM. V lost 7 bases and J lost 4, with 13 bases in between.

This clonotype was recorded many times. This sequence joins TRBV3-1 and TRBJ1-1; maybe TRBD1 (5 bases). There are 15 residues in the CDR3. Trimming removed 0 bases at V and 4 bases at J, with 12 bases between. Per germline, CDR1 LGHDT and CDR2 YNNKEL (reference sequence). The CDR3 nucleotides read TGTGCCAGCAGCCAAGATATCCCCAGGGCCACTGAAGCTTTCTTT. It encodes CASSQDIPRATEAFF.

The rearrangement joins TRBV7-8 to TRBJ1-1; a possible D gene is TRBD1 (5 bases). V dropped 5 bases and J dropped 5 bases, with 18 bases sitting between them. CDR3 size: 15 residues. Germline lookup yields CDR1 SGHVS and CDR2 FQNEAQ. Here the CDR3 DNA reads TGTGCCAGCAGCCAAGGGAGCTTGGGGGGGACTGAAGCTTTCTTT. Residues: CASSQGSLGGTEAFF.

A remark on this clonotype: Since a much larger clone is just one base distant, this may be a read error. DNA of the CDR3: TGTGTCAGCCGCCCTGTAGACAGGTTAACCTACGAGCAGTACTTC. Encoded protein: CVSRPVDRLTYEQYF. This sequence joins TRBV2 and TRBJ2-7; a weak D match, TRBD1 (6 bases). Germline V gives CDR1 SNHLY, CDR2 FYNNEI. This CDR3 region has 15 residues.

The sample holds a few counts of this clonotype. The chain is built from TRBV7-9 and TRBJ2-3; 9 nucleotides line up with TRBD2. Germline CDR1 reads SEHNR; CDR2 reads FQNEAQ (reference sequence). V was pared by 5 bases and J by 2 bases, with 11 bases of the junction left unmatched. This CDR3 spans 17 amino acids. The CDR3 region is CASSPRGAGGHTDTQYF. In DNA, the CDR3 is TGTGCCAGCAGCCCCCGTGGAGCGGGGGGACACACAGATACGCAGTATTTT.

Comment on this clonotype: A much larger clone differs by one base, so this may be a read error. The V and J genes are TRBV11-2 and TRBJ2-1; D gene uncertain. Germline V gene lookup returns CDR1 SGHAT and CDR2 FQNNGV. This CDR3 has 14 amino acids. The CDR3 sequence is CASSQWSSCNEQFF. The CDR3 coding sequence is TGTGCCAGCAGCCAGTGGAGCTCCTGCAATGAGCAGTTCTTC.

The V call is TRBV9, the J call TRBJ2-5, with 10 positions matching TRBD1. Trimming at V came to 3 bases and at J to 3 bases, leaving 5 bases not matched to a gene. Germline V gives CDR1 SGDLS, CDR2 YYNGEE. CDR3 length: 15 amino acids. The CDR3: CASSARDRGEETQYF. Written as DNA, the CDR3 is TGTGCCAGCAGCGCCCGGGACAGGGGAGAAGAGACCCAGTACTTC. The whole variable domain, filled in from reference TRBV9 and TRBJ2-5, reads DSGVTQTPKHLITATGQRVTLRCSPRSGDLSVYWYQQSLDQGLQFLIQYYNGEERAKGNILERFSAQQFPDLHSELNLSSLELGDSALYFCASSARDRGEETQYFGPGTRLLVL.

This clonotype was counted between two and nine times. The J gene is TRBJ2-7, the V gene TRBV29-1, with 10 positions matching TRBD2. The CDR3 consists of 13 residues. V was clipped by 1 base and J by 7 bases; unmatched bases: 4. The germline V gene encodes CDR1 SQVTM and CDR2 ANQGSEA. CDR3 loop: CSVEVAGGSEQYF. Written as DNA, the CDR3 is TGCAGCGTTGAAGTAGCGGGAGGCTCAGAGCAGTACTTC.

The rearrangement uses TRBV20-1 and TRBJ1-1; tentative D call: TRBD1 (6 bases). Germline CDR1 is DFQATT and CDR2 is SNEGSKA (reference sequence). The length of the CDR3 is 14 residues. V was cut by 4 bases and J by 0 bases, with 12 bases left in between. CDR3 DNA: TGCAGTGCTAATCAGGGGTCCATGAACACTGAAGCTTTCTTT. Amino acid sequence: CSANQGSMNTEAFF.

The CDR3 sequence: CASLVASGTEAFF. The CDR3 DNA reads as TGTGCCAGTCTGGTAGCCTCGGGGACTGAAGCTTTCTTT. The chain is built from TRBV6-1 and TRBJ1-1; D uncertain. The CDR3 sequence is 13 residues long. Trimming removed 9 bases from V and 5 bases from J, with 16 bases in between. From germline, CDR1 is MNHNS and CDR2 SASEGT.

In its sample, this clonotype was seen a few times. This chain links TRBV29-1 with TRBJ1-1; D is undetermined. CDR3 size: 11 residues. Trimming took 8 bases from V and 7 from J, leaving 14 bases between them. Looked up from germline, CDR1 is SQVTM and CDR2 is ANQGSEA. The CDR3 loop is CSPGLAYEAFF. CDR3 DNA: TGCAGCCCCGGGTTGGCCTATGAAGCTTTCTTT.

This clonotype occurred many times. The genes are TRBV6-1 and TRBJ2-1, with 7 bases aligning to TRBD1. The CDR3 length is 13 residues. J gave up 6 bases and V 7 bases, and 6 bases lay outside the gene matches. Germline V gene sequence: CDR1 MNHNS, CDR2 SASEGT. The CDR3 protein is CASTEYRGNEQFF. The CDR3 DNA reads as TGTGCCAGCACCGAATACAGGGGCAATGAGCAGTTCTTC.

This clonotype was seen many times. This chain joins TRBV2 and TRBJ2-3; D assignment may be TRBD1 or TRBD2 (5 bases each). Deletions cut 6 bases from V and 2 bases from J, with 15 bases between. CDR3 size: 15 residues. Germline V gene lookup returns CDR1 SNHLY and CDR2 FYNNEI. The CDR3 loop reads CASRGRDPYTDTQYF. The CDR3 coding sequence is TGTGCCAGCAGAGGCCGGGACCCCTACACAGATACGCAGTATTTT.